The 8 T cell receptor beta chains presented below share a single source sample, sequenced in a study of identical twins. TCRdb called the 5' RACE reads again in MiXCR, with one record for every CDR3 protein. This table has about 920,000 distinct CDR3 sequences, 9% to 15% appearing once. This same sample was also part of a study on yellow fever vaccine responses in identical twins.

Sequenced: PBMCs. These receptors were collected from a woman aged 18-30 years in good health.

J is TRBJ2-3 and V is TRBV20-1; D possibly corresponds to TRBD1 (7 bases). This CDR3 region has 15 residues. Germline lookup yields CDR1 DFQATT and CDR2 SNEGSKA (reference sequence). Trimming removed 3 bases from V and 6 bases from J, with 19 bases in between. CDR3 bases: TGCAGTGCTAGCCAACGACAGGGAGGTGCGGATACGCAGTATTTT. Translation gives CSASQRQGGADTQYF.

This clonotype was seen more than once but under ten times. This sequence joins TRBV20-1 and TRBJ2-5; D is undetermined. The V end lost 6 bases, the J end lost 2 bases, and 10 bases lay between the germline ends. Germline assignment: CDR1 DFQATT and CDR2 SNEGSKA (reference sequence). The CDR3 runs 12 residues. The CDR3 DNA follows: TGCAGTGCCAGAATCGTTCAAGAGACCCAGTACTTC. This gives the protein CSARIVQETQYF.

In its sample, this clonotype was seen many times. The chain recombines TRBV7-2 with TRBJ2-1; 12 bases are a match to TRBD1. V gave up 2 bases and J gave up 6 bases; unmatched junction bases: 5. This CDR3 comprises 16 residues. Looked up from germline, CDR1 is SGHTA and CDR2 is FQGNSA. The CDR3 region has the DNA TGTGCCAGCAGCTTACTGGGACAGGGGGCAGGCAATGAGCAGTTCTTC. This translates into CASSLLGQGAGNEQFF.

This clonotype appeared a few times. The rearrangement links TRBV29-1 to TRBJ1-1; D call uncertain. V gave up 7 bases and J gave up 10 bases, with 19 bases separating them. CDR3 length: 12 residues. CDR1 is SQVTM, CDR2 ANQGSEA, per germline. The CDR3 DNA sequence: TGCAGCGCCCAGGACCGAGGTGGTTCAGCTTTCTTT. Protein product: CSAQDRGGSAFF.

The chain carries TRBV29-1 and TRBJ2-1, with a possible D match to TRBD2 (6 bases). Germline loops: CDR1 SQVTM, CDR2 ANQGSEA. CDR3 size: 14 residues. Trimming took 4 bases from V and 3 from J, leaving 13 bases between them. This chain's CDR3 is CSVVTREDYNEQFF. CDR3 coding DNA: TGCAGCGTTGTGACTAGAGAGGACTACAATGAGCAGTTCTTC.

The CDR3 nucleotides read TGTGCCATCAATTCCGGGACTAGCGGGGGGGGCAATGAGCAGTTCTTC. It specifies CAINSGTSGGGNEQFF. V is TRBV10-3 and J is TRBJ2-1, with 16 bases identical to TRBD2. Trimming took 7 bases from V and 6 from J; bases not matched to a gene: 6. This CDR3 is built from 16 residues. CDR1 and CDR2 (germline): ENHRY, SYGVKD.

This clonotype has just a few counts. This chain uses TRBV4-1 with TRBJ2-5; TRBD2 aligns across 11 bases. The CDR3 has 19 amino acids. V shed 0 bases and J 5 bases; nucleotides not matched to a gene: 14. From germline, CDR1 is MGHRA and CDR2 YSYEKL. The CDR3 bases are TGCGCCAGCAGCCAAGATCTGGGTACTAGCGGGAGCCATAGGGAGACCCAGTACTTC. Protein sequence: CASSQDLGTSGSHRETQYF.

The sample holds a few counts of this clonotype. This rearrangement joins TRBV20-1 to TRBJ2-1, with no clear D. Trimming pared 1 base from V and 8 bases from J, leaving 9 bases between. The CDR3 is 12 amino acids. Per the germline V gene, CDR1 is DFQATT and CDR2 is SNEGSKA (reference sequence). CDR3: CSARVRVYEQFF. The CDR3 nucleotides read TGCAGTGCTAGAGTTAGGGTATATGAGCAGTTCTTC.